These 12 T cell receptor beta chains originate from one sample sequenced in a study of T-cell reconstitution after alpha-beta-depleted transplantation in children. Preparing the TCRbeta library involved the use of unique molecular identifiers. TCRdb reprocessed the PCR reads via MiXCR and lists one record per CDR3 protein. The table shows roughly 500,000 distinct CDR3 sequences, with roughly a tenth occurring only once. The specimen was PBMCs, collected before TCRalphabeta/CD19-depleted stem cell transplant. The origin of the receptors is a child between 2 and 9 years old with inherited bone marrow failure, due to receive a stem cell transplant.

This clonotype was seen at least ten times. The chain uses TRBV10-3 and TRBJ2-7; 8 positions agree with TRBD2. The CDR3 has 14 residues. Germline V gene sequence: CDR1 ENHRY, CDR2 SYGVKD. With V trimmed by 3 bases and J by 3 bases, 4 bases remained unmatched. This CDR3 is CAISDLGGGYEQYF. DNA for the CDR3: TGTGCCATCAGTGATCTCGGGGGGGGCTACGAGCAGTACTTC.

This clonotype was observed many times. This chain joins TRBV20-1 and TRBJ2-2; 8 bases agree with TRBD1. The germline CDR1 and CDR2 sequences are DFQATT and SNEGSKA (reference sequence). The J segment lost 6 bases and the V segment lost 2 bases, leaving 17 bases of the junction unmatched. The CDR3 runs to 18 residues. CDR3 amino acids: CSARFGQGDGRKAGELFF. In DNA, the CDR3 is TGCAGTGCTAGATTCGGACAGGGTGACGGTAGGAAGGCCGGGGAGCTGTTTTTT.

This clonotype was seen repeatedly, ten times or more. CDR3 loop: CASNYQEGSYGYTF. The CDR3 DNA reads as TGTGCCAGCAACTATCAGGAGGGTTCCTATGGCTACACCTTC. This chain connects TRBV12-3 or TRBV12-4 to TRBJ1-2; D not resolved. Trimming left V 7 bases short and J 4 bases short, with 16 bases between. This CDR3 has 14 amino acids.

This clonotype was detected ten times or more. The chain combines TRBV12-3 or TRBV12-4 with TRBJ2-5, with 10 positions matching TRBD2. Trimming removed 4 bases from V and 10 bases from J; junction bases left unmatched: 9. The CDR3 has 14 amino acids. The CDR3 region has the DNA TGTGCCAGCAGTTGGACTAGCGGTGGACTGGACCAGTACTTC. It codes for CASSWTSGGLDQYF.

The V call is TRBV28, the J call TRBJ2-7; D possibly corresponds to TRBD2 (5 bases). The ends were cut back, 4 bases at V and 3 bases at J, with 16 bases in the middle. The CDR3 consists of 15 residues. CDR1 and CDR2 from the germline V gene are MDHEN and SYDVKM. CDR3 nucleotides: TGTGCCAGCAGTTCACCTAGCCCGACTTTCTACGAGCAGTACTTC. Encoded protein: CASSSPSPTFYEQYF.

The chain carries TRBV5-1 and TRBJ1-1; TRBD1 aligns across 9 bases. The CDR3 runs to 15 residues. Germline assignment: CDR1 SGHRS and CDR2 YFSETQ. The V gene end was trimmed by 4 bases and the J gene end by 4 bases; junction bases not matched to a gene: 8. CDR3 residues: CASSAGTGGGTEAFF. The CDR3, as DNA: TGCGCCAGCAGCGCCGGTACAGGGGGCGGCACTGAAGCTTTCTTT. Based on the CDR3 plus reference TRBV5-1 and TRBJ1-1, the full variable domain is KAGVTQTPRYLIKTRGQQVTLSCSPISGHRSVSWYQQTPGQGLQFLFEYFSETQRNKGNFPGRFSGRQFSNSRSEMNVSTLELGDSALYLCASSAGTGGGTEAFFGQGTRLTVV.

This clonotype was recorded many times. The CDR3 region is CASSLVSENQPQHF. CDR3 DNA: TGTGCCAGCAGTTTAGTGTCGGAAAATCAGCCCCAGCATTTT. The chain uses TRBV12-3 or TRBV12-4 and TRBJ1-5; no clear D gene. The CDR3 consists of 14 residues. Trimming took off 1 base at V and 4 bases at J, with 8 bases between the two ends.

The rearrangement uses TRBV10-2 and TRBJ2-5; D is perhaps TRBD1 (6 bases). Trimming removed 6 bases at V and 0 bases at J, with 20 bases between. CDR1 and CDR2 (germline): WSHSY, SAAADI. This CDR3 has 17 residues. CDR3 nucleotide sequence: TGCGCCAGCAGCCATTCCCCCCAGACAGGCAACCAAGAGACCCAGTACTTC. This sequence encodes CASSHSPQTGNQETQYF.

This clonotype has just a few counts. V usage is TRBV14 and J usage is TRBJ1-6; 7 bases fit TRBD1. Looked up from germline, CDR1 is SGHDN and CDR2 is FVKESK. The V segment lost 3 bases and the J segment 9 bases; nucleotides outside the gene matches: 5. The CDR3 has 14 residues. CDR3: CASSQTGSTSPLHF. CDR3 nucleotides: TGTGCCAGCAGCCAGACAGGGTCTACTTCACCCCTCCACTTT.

The chain uses TRBV2 and TRBJ2-5; D gene uncertain. V was shortened by 5 bases and J by 5 bases, with 21 bases between the two germline ends. In germline, CDR1 is SNHLY, CDR2 FYNNEI. This CDR3 spans 16 amino acids. The CDR3 protein is CASSLTLEQKPETQYF. Here the CDR3 DNA reads TGTGCCAGCAGTCTTACGCTAGAACAGAAACCGGAGACCCAGTACTTC.

This clonotype showed up many times. This chain's CDR3 is CSGGSDTQYF. CDR3 bases: TGCAGCGGAGGGTCAGATACGCAGTATTTT. This sequence joins TRBV29-1 and TRBJ2-3; perhaps TRBD2 as D (5 bases). The CDR3 has 10 amino acids. Germline values: CDR1 SQVTM, CDR2 ANQGSEA. Trimming left V 7 bases short and J 4 bases short, with 6 bases between.

This clonotype was seen a few times. The chain employs TRBV20-1 and TRBJ2-1; no definite D call. Trimming took off 1 base at V and 4 bases at J, with 8 bases between the two ends. CDR1 is DFQATT and CDR2 is SNEGSKA in the germline V gene (reference sequence). There are 13 residues in the CDR3. For the CDR3, the DNA is TGCAGTGCTAGAGGTCCGGGTTACAATGAGCAGTTCTTC. Amino acids: CSARGPGYNEQFF.